A selection of T cell receptor beta chains follows, all from one sample in a study of OX40 agonist ivuxolimab in advanced cancers. Sequencing used immunoSEQ multiplex PCR; TCRdb keeps in-frame clones, though not all of them. The table lists around 49,000 clones, roughly 79% of them singletons. This specimen was CD4+ or CD8+ T cells sorted from blood, taken in a trial of the OX40 agonist ivuxolimab. The receptors were gathered from an adult with an advanced solid tumor such as melanoma, head and neck, liver or kidney cancer. Each CDR3 is given with its conserved first and last residue. Each record gives: J gene, CDR3 length, D gene, clone size, V gene, CDR3 DNA, CDR3 protein. D genes are given only for firm matches. Size tells how often a clone was seen (once, few, many) or the class of an expanded clone, and some rows leave it out.

TRBJ2-1 | 16 | - | - | TRBV7-4 | TGTGCCAGCAGCTTGAGACATTTAAGCTCCTACAATGAGCAGTTCTTC | CASSLRHLSSYNEQFF
TRBJ1-2 | 17 | TRBD1 | - | TRBV19 | TGTGCCAGTAGTCCGAGACAGGGGGCGGTTGGAAACTATGGCTACACCTTC | CASSPRQGAVGNYGYTF
TRBJ2-1 | 15 | - | - | TRBV6-5 | TGTGCCAGCAGACTTACTAGTGCATTGGTGAATGAGCAGTTCTTC | CASRLTSALVNEQFF
TRBJ2-6 | 15 | TRBD2 | - | TRBV5-4 | TGTGCCAGCAGCCCGGGACTACCTGGGGCCAACGTCCTGACTTTC | CASSPGLPGANVLTF
TRBJ1-1 | 14 | TRBD1 | - | TRBV5-8 | TGTGCCAGCAGCTTAGGGACAGGGACGACTGAAGCTTTCTTT | CASSLGTGTTEAFF
TRBJ2-1 | 14 | TRBD2 | medium-sized | TRBV2 | TGTGCCAGTCGCCAACTAGCGGGAATCAATGAGCAGTTCTTC | CASRQLAGINEQFF
TRBJ2-4 | 15 | - | - | TRBV6-1 | TGTGCCAGCAGTGAAGTCCAATCGGGCAAAAACATTCAGTACTTC | CASSEVQSGKNIQYF
TRBJ1-6 | 13 | - | few | TRBV27 | TGTGCCAGCAGTTTAGGCCGTAATTCACCCCTCCACTTT | CASSLGRNSPLHF
TRBJ1-4 | 15 | - | - | TRBV19 | TGTGCCAGTAGCATCAGAACCGCAACTAATGAAAAACTGTTTTTT | CASSIRTATNEKLFF
TRBJ2-1 | 15 | - | - | TRBV5-1 | TGCGCCAGCAGCTTGGCGGATCCCTCCTACAATGAGCAGTTCTTC | CASSLADPSYNEQFF
TRBJ2-7 | 16 | - | - | TRBV11-2 | TGTGCCAGCAGTAACGTCCTAATCGGGAGCTCCTACGAGCAGTACTTC | CASSNVLIGSSYEQYF
TRBJ2-1 | 13 | - | - | TRBV10-3 | TGTGCCATCAGTGATAAGGGAAACAATGAGCAGTTCTTC | CAISDKGNNEQFF
TRBJ2-2 | 16 | TRBD1 | - | TRBV5-1 | TGCGCCAGCAGCTTCCAGGGGGCGGGAAACACCGGGGAGCTGTTTTTT | CASSFQGAGNTGELFF
TRBJ1-2 | 12 | - | - | TRBV28 | TGTGCCAGCAAGTCCAGGTTCTATGGCTACACCTTC | CASKSRFYGYTF
TRBJ1-4 | 13 | - | medium-sized | TRBV18 | TGTGCCAGCTCACCCTCACAAGCGGAAAAACTGTTTTTT | CASSPSQAEKLFF
TRBJ2-7 | 15 | TRBD1 | once | TRBV7-2 | TGTGCCAGCAGCTTAGTTGAGGACAGGGGCAACGAGCAGTACTTC | CASSLVEDRGNEQYF
TRBJ1-1 | 12 | - | - | TRBV5-8 | TGTGCCAGCAGCTTGGGGGACTTCGGGGCTTTCTTT | CASSLGDFGAFF
TRBJ1-1 | 14 | TRBD1 | - | TRBV5-5 | TGTGCCAGCAGTCGGGACAGTTTGAACACTGAAGCTTTCTTT | CASSRDSLNTEAFF
TRBJ2-7 | 15 | TRBD2 | - | TRBV6-1 | TGTGCCAGCAGCATCCTTCTAGCGGCCTCCTACGAGCAGTACTTC | CASSILLAASYEQYF
TRBJ1-1 | 13 | - | - | TRBV6-5 | TGTGCCAGCATTAGGGGGTTGAACACTGAAGCTTTCTTT | CASIRGLNTEAFF
TRBJ2-7 | 13 | - | - | TRBV5-1 | TGCGCCAGCAGGATCGAAGGCTACTACGAGCAGTACTTC | CASRIEGYYEQYF
TRBJ2-7 | 11 | - | - | TRBV20-1 | TGCAGTGCTCGAGCCCATTACGAGCAGTACTTC | CSARAHYEQYF
TRBJ2-7 | 14 | - | - | TRBV5-1 | TGCGCCAGCAGCTTCGGGAGCCAGTCCTACGAGCAGTACTTC | CASSFGSQSYEQYF
TRBJ1-1 | 14 | - | once | TRBV10-3 | TGTGCCTCGGGGCAGGCGGGGGCGAGCACTGAAGCTTTCTTT | CASGQAGASTEAFF
TRBJ2-6 | 15 | - | - | TRBV2 | TGTGCCAGCAGACAAGGGAGTTTTGGGGCCAACGTCCTGACTTTC | CASRQGSFGANVLTF
TRBJ2-1 | 14 | TRBD2 | - | TRBV7-7 | TGTGCCAGCAGCGAAACCGGGACTAACAATGAGCAGTTCTTC | CASSETGTNNEQFF
TRBJ1-1 | 15 | TRBD1 | - | TRBV4-2 | TGTGCCAGCAGCCAACGGGGACAGGGGGCCACTGAAGCTTTCTTT | CASSQRGQGATEAFF
TRBJ2-1 | 17 | TRBD1 | - | TRBV29-1 | TGCAGCGCTGGCTGGACAGGGGTCCTGAGCTCCTACAATGAGCAGTTCTTC | CSAGWTGVLSSYNEQFF
TRBJ2-5 | 12 | - | - | TRBV30 | TGTGCCTGGAGCGTGAACAGGGAGGCCCAGTACTTC | CAWSVNREAQYF
TRBJ2-3 | 11 | - | - | TRBV13 | TGTGCCAGCAGCCGCACAGATACGCAGTATTTT | CASSRTDTQYF
TRBJ1-3 | 14 | - | once | TRBV7-8 | TGTGCCAGCAGCTTAGCGTCCGGGGTTAACACCATATATTTT | CASSLASGVNTIYF